This TCR beta chain was identified during a study of blood T cell repertoires in COVID-19. For the study at large: Some COVID-19 samples were acute and others convalescent; all came from the United States, Italy and Spain. Sources were T cells, B-cell-depleted T cells, or PBMCs; the material itself was cDNA or gDNA.

Germline loops: CDR1 SGHTS, CDR2 YDEGEE. Trimming cost V 8 bases and J 6 bases; bases outside gene matches: 7. The CDR3 covers 12 residues. Original processing notes: Estimates of nucleated cell counts were drawn from the amplification of reference gene primers. Measured with immunoSEQ multiplex PCR; TCRdb has only the in-frame clones, and not every one. The DNA gave D and trimming, while V, J and clone size come from that table. The sample contains fewer than 65,000 clones, over 75% of which appear only once. This receptor was obtained from a human donor in a cohort sampled during active COVID-19. V and J are TRBV5-8 and TRBJ1-2; 7 bases are a match to TRBD1. Input material: peripheral blood. This CDR3 is CASNRGGHGYTF. The CDR3 DNA reads TGTGCCAGTAACAGGGGAGGTCATGGCTACACCTTC.